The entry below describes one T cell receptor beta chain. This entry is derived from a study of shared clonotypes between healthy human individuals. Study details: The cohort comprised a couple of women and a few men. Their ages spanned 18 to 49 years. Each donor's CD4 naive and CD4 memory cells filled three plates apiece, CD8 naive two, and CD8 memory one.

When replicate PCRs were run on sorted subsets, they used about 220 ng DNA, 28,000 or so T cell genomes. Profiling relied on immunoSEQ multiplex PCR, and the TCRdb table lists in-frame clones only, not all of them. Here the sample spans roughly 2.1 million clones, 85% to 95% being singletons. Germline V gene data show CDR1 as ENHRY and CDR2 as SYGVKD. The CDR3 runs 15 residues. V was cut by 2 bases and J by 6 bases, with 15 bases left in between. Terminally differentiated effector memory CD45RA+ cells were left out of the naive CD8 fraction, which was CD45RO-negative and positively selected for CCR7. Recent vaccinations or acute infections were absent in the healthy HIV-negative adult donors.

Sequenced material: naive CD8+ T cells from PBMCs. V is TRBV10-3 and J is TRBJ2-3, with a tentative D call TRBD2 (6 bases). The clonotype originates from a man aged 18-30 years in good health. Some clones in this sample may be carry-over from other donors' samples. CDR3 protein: CAISEPGTGGDTQYF. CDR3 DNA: TGTGCCATCAGTGAGCCCGGGACTGGCGGGGATACGCAGTATTTT.